This entry lists 17 T cell receptor beta chains sequenced from one sample in a study of OX40 agonist ivuxolimab in advanced cancers. Sequenced by immunoSEQ multiplex PCR; TCRdb stores in-frame clones only, minus some. The sample shows about 67,000 clones, about 90% of them seen only once. This sample comprised CD4+ or CD8+ T cells sorted from blood, obtained in a trial of the OX40 agonist ivuxolimab. The receptors come from an adult with an advanced solid tumor such as melanoma, head and neck, liver or kidney cancer.

This clone has just a few counts. J is TRBJ1-1 and V is TRBV11-2; D is undetermined. Germline V lookup: CDR1 SGHAT, CDR2 FQNNGV. Deletions cut 5 bases from V and 1 base from J, with 8 bases between. CDR3 size: 13 residues. The CDR3 nucleotides read TGTGCCAGCAGCCTCTTTACGAACACTGAAGCTTTCTTT. Translating it yields CASSLFTNTEAFF. Complete variable domain (other parts from reference TRBV11-2 and TRBJ1-1): EAGVAQSPRYKIIEKRQSVAFWCNPISGHATLYWYQQILGQGPKLLIQFQNNGVVDDSQLPKDRFSAERLKGVDSTLKIQPAKLEDSAVYLCASSLFTNTEAFFGQGTRLTVV.

The chain couples TRBV25-1 to TRBJ2-1; 15 nucleotides align to TRBD2. The CDR3 contains 16 residues. The V gene's germline CDR1 is MGHDK and CDR2 SYGVNS. J gave up 9 bases and V 4 bases, and 7 bases lay outside the gene matches. The CDR3: CASSVGTSGRRGEQFF. The CDR3, as DNA: TGTGCCAGCAGTGTCGGGACTAGCGGGAGGAGGGGTGAGCAGTTCTTC.

V gene TRBV19 combines with J gene TRBJ2-2; D ambiguous. The V gene lost 3 bases and the J gene lost 4 bases, with 3 bases spanning the gap. CDR1 LNHDA and CDR2 SQIVND come from the germline V gene (reference sequence). This CDR3 is 12 amino acids long. CDR3 bases: TGTGCCAGTAGTATCCTCACCGGGGAGCTGTTTTTT. It translates to CASSILTGELFF.

J is TRBJ2-3 and V is TRBV15; D perhaps matches TRBD2 (6 bases). CDR1 is LNHNV and CDR2 is YYDKDF in the germline V gene (reference sequence). V gave up 7 bases and J gave up 0 bases, with 8 bases separating them. This CDR3 is built from 13 residues. The CDR3 reads CATKSGSTDTQYF. CDR3 in DNA: TGTGCCACCAAAAGCGGGAGCACAGATACGCAGTATTTT.

The table lists this clone with a count of one. The J gene is TRBJ1-1, the V gene TRBV15; a weak D match, TRBD1 (5 bases). Trimming cost V 1 base and J 4 bases, with 10 bases left between them. CDR1 is LNHNV and CDR2 is YYDKDF in the germline V gene (reference sequence). This CDR3 comprises 14 residues. CDR3 sequence: CATSRGGSGTEAFF. The CDR3 DNA follows: TGTGCCACCAGCAGAGGGGGGAGTGGCACTGAAGCTTTCTTT.

The V call is TRBV19, the J call TRBJ2-2, with 10 nucleotides matching TRBD2. In germline, CDR1 is LNHDA, CDR2 SQIVND (reference sequence). Trimming cost V 7 bases and J 5 bases; bases outside gene matches: 13. The CDR3 extends over 17 amino acids. CDR3 sequence: CASTRWASGSKTGELFF. CDR3 DNA sequence: TGTGCCAGTACCCGCTGGGCTAGCGGGAGTAAGACCGGGGAGCTGTTTTTT.

The gene calls are TRBV2 and TRBJ2-2; 8 bases agree with TRBD2. Germline-derived CDR1 and CDR2 are SNHLY and FYNNEI. This CDR3 region has 16 residues. V lost 8 bases and J lost 7; bases outside the gene matches: 15. The CDR3 bases are TGTGCCAGCTCCCTAAGGAGCGGGAGAATGGGCGGGGAGCTGTTTTTT. As protein: CASSLRSGRMGGELFF. Filled out from reference TRBV2 and TRBJ2-2, the complete variable domain reads EPEVTQTPSHQVTQMGQEVILRCVPISNHLYFYWYRQILGQKVEFLVSFYNNEISEKSEIFDDQFSVERPDGSNFTLKIRSTKLEDSAMYFCASSLRSGRMGGELFFGEGSRLTVL.

This chain joins TRBV28 and TRBJ1-4; TRBD1 might be the D (5 bases). CDR1 MDHEN and CDR2 SYDVKM come from the germline V gene. The CDR3 sequence is 14 residues long. Between the trimmed V and J ends, which lost 4 bases and 6 bases, there was a span of 12 bases. In nucleotides, the CDR3 is TGTGCCAGCAGTTCCCGCAGGGCCGATGAAAAACTGTTTTTT. It yields the protein CASSSRRADEKLFF.

The J gene is TRBJ1-2, the V gene TRBV6-6, with D hard to call. CDR3 size: 12 residues. Trimming took 2 bases from V and 3 from J, leaving 4 bases between them. CDR1 is MNHNY, CDR2 SVGAGI, per germline (reference sequence). The CDR3 sequence: CASSYPDYGYTF. CDR3 sequence (DNA): TGTGCCAGCAGTTACCCAGACTATGGCTACACCTTC.

The V gene is TRBV6-5, the J gene TRBJ2-7; no clear D. Germline loops: CDR1 MNHEY, CDR2 SVGAGI. The CDR3 length is 13 residues. Trimming stripped 5 bases from V and 2 bases from J, with 10 bases between. For the CDR3, the DNA is TGTGCCAGCAGTAACCCGGCAACCTACGAGCAGTACTTC. It specifies CASSNPATYEQYF.

The chain couples TRBV29-1 to TRBJ2-7; D is uncertain. Trimming took 3 bases from V and 3 from J, leaving 18 bases between them. Germline V gives CDR1 SQVTM, CDR2 ANQGSEA. The CDR3 is 15 residues long. The CDR3 reads CSVDGLGPRLYEQYF. The CDR3 nucleotides read TGCAGCGTTGACGGTCTGGGTCCACGACTCTACGAGCAGTACTTC.

The CDR3 reads CASSRITPSTNEKLFF. The CDR3, as DNA: TGCGCCAGCAGCCGAATCACACCCTCAACTAATGAAAAACTGTTTTTT. The chain recombines TRBV5-1 with TRBJ1-4; unclear D gene. Germline CDR1 SGHRS, CDR2 YFSETQ. The CDR3 runs 16 residues. V was clipped by 4 bases and J by 0 bases, with 13 bases between them.

A single count supports this clone. The chain employs TRBV7-8 and TRBJ1-2; no clear D. The CDR3 is 19 residues long. The ends were cut back, 1 base at V and 5 bases at J, with 26 bases in the middle. Per the germline V gene, CDR1 is SGHVS and CDR2 is FQNEAQ. The CDR3 spells CASSLEAARTYFGRYGYTF. CDR3 DNA: TGTGCCAGCAGCTTAGAAGCGGCGAGGACCTACTTCGGTCGGTATGGCTACACCTTC.

The rearrangement uses TRBV15 and TRBJ1-2, with unresolved D. There are 14 residues in the CDR3. The germline V gene has CDR1 LNHNV and CDR2 YYDKDF (reference sequence). The ends were cut back, 0 bases at V and 6 bases at J, with 11 bases in the middle. As DNA, the CDR3 is TGTGCCACCAGCAGAGATAGGGTAACTGATGGCTACACCTTC. This translates into CATSRDRVTDGYTF.

Notes on this clone: Mismatch with germline at one junction end may stem from a read error. The chain links TRBV7-7 to TRBJ2-1, with 8 bases lining up with TRBD2. Germline CDR1 reads SSHAT; CDR2 reads FNYEAQ (reference sequence). This CDR3 has 15 amino acids. The CDR3 DNA is TGTGCTAGCAGCGTCGGAGGAGCGGGAGAAACTGAGCAGTTCTTC. Translating it yields CASSVGGAGETEQFF.

J is TRBJ1-2 and V is TRBV19, with D perhaps matching TRBD1 (5 bases). Deletions cut 9 bases from V and 0 bases from J, with 17 bases between. CDR1 and CDR2 (germline): LNHDA, SQIVND (reference sequence). The CDR3 covers 15 residues. The CDR3 region has the DNA TGTGCCAGCCAGAAGGGGCGCGATGCTAACTATGGCTACACCTTC. Its translation: CASQKGRDANYGYTF.

Written as DNA, the CDR3 is TGTGCCAGCAGCGGGGTGGGTAGGGGGGAAGACCACAATGAGCAGTTCTTC. This gives the protein CASSGVGRGEDHNEQFF. The chain links TRBV9 to TRBJ2-1; tentatively, D is TRBD1 or TRBD2 (6 bases each). Trimming removed 3 bases at V and 5 bases at J, with 21 bases between. CDR1 and CDR2 from the germline V gene are SGDLS and YYNGEE. The CDR3 is 17 amino acids. Combining the CDR3 with reference TRBV9 and TRBJ2-1 gives the whole variable domain DSGVTQTPKHLITATGQRVTLRCSPRSGDLSVYWYQQSLDQGLQFLIQYYNGEERAKGNILERFSAQQFPDLHSELNLSSLELGDSALYFCASSGVGRGEDHNEQFFGPGTRLTVL.